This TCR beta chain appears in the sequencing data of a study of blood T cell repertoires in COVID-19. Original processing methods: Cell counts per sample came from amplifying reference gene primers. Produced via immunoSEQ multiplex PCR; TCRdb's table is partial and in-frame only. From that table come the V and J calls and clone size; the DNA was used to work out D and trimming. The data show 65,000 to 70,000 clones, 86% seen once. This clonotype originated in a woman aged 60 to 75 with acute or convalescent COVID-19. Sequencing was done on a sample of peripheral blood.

The CDR3 is CASKSGLAGTETQYF. DNA for the CDR3: TGTGCCAGCAAGTCTGGGCTAGCGGGAACGGAGACCCAGTACTTC. V and J are TRBV6-5 and TRBJ2-5; 9 bases line up with TRBD2. Germline V gene lookup returns CDR1 MNHEY and CDR2 SVGAGI. The CDR3 sequence is 15 residues long. J was trimmed by 5 bases and V by 7 bases; bases with no gene match: 11.